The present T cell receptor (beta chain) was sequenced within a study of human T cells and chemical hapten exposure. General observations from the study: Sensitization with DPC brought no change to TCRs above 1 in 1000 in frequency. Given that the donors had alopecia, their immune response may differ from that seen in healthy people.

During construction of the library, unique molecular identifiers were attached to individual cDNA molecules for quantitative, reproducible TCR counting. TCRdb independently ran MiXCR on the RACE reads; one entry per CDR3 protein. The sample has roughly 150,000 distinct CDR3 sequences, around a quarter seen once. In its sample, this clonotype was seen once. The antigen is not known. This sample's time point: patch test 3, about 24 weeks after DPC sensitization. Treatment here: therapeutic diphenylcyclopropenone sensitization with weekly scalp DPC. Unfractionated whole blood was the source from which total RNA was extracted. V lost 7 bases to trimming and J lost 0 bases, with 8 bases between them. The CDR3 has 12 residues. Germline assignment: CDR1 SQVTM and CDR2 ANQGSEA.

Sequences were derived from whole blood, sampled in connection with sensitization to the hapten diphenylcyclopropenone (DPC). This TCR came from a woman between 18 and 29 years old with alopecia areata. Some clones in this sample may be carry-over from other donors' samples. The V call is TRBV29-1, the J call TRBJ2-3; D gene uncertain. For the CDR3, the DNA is TGCAGCGCGAAATGGAGCACAGATACGCAGTATTTT. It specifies CSAKWSTDTQYF.